Presented here are 15 T cell receptor beta chains from one specimen sequenced in a study of cytomegalovirus exposure and HLA in healthy donors. The PCR made use of 60 Vbeta and 13 Jbeta primers. Sequencing used immunoSEQ multiplex PCR; TCRdb keeps in-frame clones, though not all of them. Of about 170,000 clones listed, around 80% are singletons. Sequencing used PBMCs. The receptors here all came from a female donor in good health and CMV-seronegative.

The chain links TRBV19 to TRBJ2-3; D gene uncertain. Trimming took off 11 bases at V and 4 bases at J, with 10 bases between the two ends. Germline CDR1 is LNHDA and CDR2 is SQIVND (reference sequence). The CDR3 sequence is 11 residues long. The CDR3 here is CASRVADTQYF. Here the CDR3 DNA reads TGTGCCTCCCGGGTCGCAGATACGCAGTATTTT.

This chain uses TRBV28 with TRBJ1-1; 12 bases map to TRBD1. V dropped 7 bases and J dropped 8; count of bases not matched to a gene: 14. Per germline, CDR1 MDHEN and CDR2 SYDVKM. The CDR3 runs to 16 residues. CDR3 DNA sequence: TGTGCCAGCAACCCTCCCCCGGGACAGGGGGCGCGGGAAGCTTTCTTT. It codes for CASNPPPGQGAREAFF.

In the case of this clone: One end of the junction is discordant with germline, which a read error may explain. The chain links TRBV29-1 to TRBJ2-7; the match to TRBD2 covers 7 bases. Germline V CDR1 and CDR2: SQVTM, ANQGSEA. The CDR3 extends over 12 amino acids. Written as DNA, the CDR3 is TGCAGCGGGGGGGGGAACAGACACGAGCAGCACTTC. The encoded protein is CSGGGNRHEQHF.

V usage is TRBV6-6 and J usage is TRBJ1-4; perhaps TRBD1 as D (5 bases). CDR1 and CDR2 from the germline V gene are MNHNY and SVGAGI (reference sequence). The V gene lost 0 bases and the J gene lost 5 bases, with 10 bases spanning the gap. This CDR3 has 15 residues. CDR3 coding DNA: TGTGCCAGCAGTTACTCCAGGGCCCCGAATGAAAAACTGTTTTTT. Protein product: CASSYSRAPNEKLFF.

This clone has just a few counts. This chain links TRBV28 with TRBJ2-5; tentative D call: TRBD2 (6 bases). The V gene lost 8 bases and the J gene lost 7 bases, with 23 bases spanning the gap. From germline, CDR1 is MDHEN and CDR2 SYDVKM. The CDR3 spans 15 residues. The CDR3 nucleotides are TGTGCCAGCCTCGCCCCTAGCGTGGGTCTGGGGACCCAGTACTTC. Protein: CASLAPSVGLGTQYF.

V is TRBV5-6 and J is TRBJ1-2; 8 bases align to TRBD1. Trimming removed 6 bases from V and 6 bases from J; junction bases left unmatched: 19. The germline V gene has CDR1 SGHDT and CDR2 YYEEEE. The CDR3 is 17 residues long. The CDR3 DNA follows: TGTGCCAGCATGACTTTGGGGGGCCAGGGGGCTATAGATGGCTACACCTTC. Translated, it gives CASMTLGGQGAIDGYTF.

The rearrangement links TRBV30 to TRBJ1-6; unclear D gene. Trimming removed 2 bases at V and 12 bases at J, with 11 bases between. The CDR3 contains 12 residues. Germline CDR1 GTSNPN, CDR2 SVGIG (reference sequence). The CDR3: CAWSSRSGPLHF. The CDR3 bases are TGTGCCTGGAGTTCCCGAAGCGGACCCCTCCACTTT.

V gene TRBV21-1 combines with J gene TRBJ2-3; the D segment call TRBD2 is taken from the table without a DNA check. TRBV21-1 is a documented pseudogene. CDR3 length: 12 amino acids. The CDR3 loop reads CASSSVTDTQYF. CDR3 DNA: TGTGCCAGCAGCAGCGTCACAGATACGCAGTATTTT.

A word on this clone: Its ends do not fully match the called genes, so a read error is possible. V is TRBV7-9 and J is TRBJ2-6; D might be TRBD1 (5 bases). The CDR3 totals 16 residues. The V gene's germline CDR1 is SEHNR and CDR2 FQNEAQ (reference sequence). The CDR3 reads CASSLDTNSGANGLTF. CDR3 DNA sequence: TGTGCCAGCAGCCTGGACACGAACTCTGGGGCCAACGGCCTGACTTTC. Filled out from reference TRBV7-9 and TRBJ2-6, the complete variable domain reads DTGVSQNPRHKITKRGQNVTFRCDPISEHNRLYWYRQTLGQGPEFLTYFQNEAQLEKSRLLSDRFSAERPKGSFSTLEIQRTEQGDSAMYLCASSLDTNSGANGLTFGAGSRLTVL.

This clone was detected a few times. The chain recombines TRBV6-5 with TRBJ1-5; D is ambiguous. Germline assignment: CDR1 MNHEY and CDR2 SVGAGI. This CDR3 is 15 amino acids long. Trimming cost V 7 bases and J 0 bases, with 13 bases left between them. CDR3 sequence: CASTVSQDSNQPQHF. For the CDR3, the DNA is TGTGCCAGCACCGTGTCGCAGGATAGCAATCAGCCCCAGCATTTT.

V is TRBV30 and J is TRBJ2-1, with 8 bases matching TRBD2. The germline gives CDR1 GTSNPN, CDR2 SVGIG (reference sequence). The CDR3 is made up of 16 amino acids. Trimming cost V 1 base and J 7 bases; bases outside gene matches: 12. CDR3 sequence: CAWSGLRRGAANEQFF. The DNA of the CDR3 is TGTGCCTGGAGTGGATTGAGGCGGGGGGCCGCAAATGAGCAGTTCTTC.

This rearrangement joins TRBV11-2 to TRBJ2-7; D is unresolved. This CDR3 is built from 12 residues. Germline-derived CDR1 and CDR2 are SGHAT and FQNNGV. Trimming removed 5 bases at V and 4 bases at J, with 9 bases between. The CDR3 bases are TGTGCCAGCAGCCGAACTTCTTACGAGCAGTACTTC. Translated, it gives CASSRTSYEQYF. Filled out from reference TRBV11-2 and TRBJ2-7, the complete variable domain reads EAGVAQSPRYKIIEKRQSVAFWCNPISGHATLYWYQQILGQGPKLLIQFQNNGVVDDSQLPKDRFSAERLKGVDSTLKIQPAKLEDSAVYLCASSRTSYEQYFGPGTRLTVT.

The V gene is TRBV7-9, the J gene TRBJ1-3; perhaps TRBD1 as D (5 bases). Germline V CDR1 and CDR2: SEHNR, FQNEAQ (reference sequence). V was cut by 1 base and J by 3 bases, with 13 bases left in between. This CDR3 spans 16 amino acids. The CDR3 region is CASSLVGAFGGNTIYF. The CDR3 DNA reads TGTGCCAGCAGCTTAGTAGGGGCATTCGGTGGAAACACCATATATTTT.

A note on this clone: Its ends do not fully match the called genes, so a read error is possible. The chain has TRBV18 and TRBJ1-2; 8 nucleotides align to TRBD1. In germline, CDR1 is KGHSH, CDR2 LQKENI. The CDR3 totals 13 residues. CDR3 protein: CASSPGTGPEIPF. The CDR3 DNA reads TGTGCCAGCTCGCCCGGGACAGGTCCTGAGATCCCCTTC.

A single count supports this clone. The chain employs TRBV6-5 and TRBJ1-1; 10 nucleotides align to TRBD1. Germline V CDR1 and CDR2: MNHEY, SVGAGI. The CDR3 contains 14 residues. V lost 6 bases to trimming and J lost 3 bases; unmatched junction nucleotides: 4. DNA for the CDR3: TGTGCCAGCAGCCGGGGACAGGGGTACACTGAAGCTTTCTTT. Protein sequence: CASSRGQGYTEAFF.